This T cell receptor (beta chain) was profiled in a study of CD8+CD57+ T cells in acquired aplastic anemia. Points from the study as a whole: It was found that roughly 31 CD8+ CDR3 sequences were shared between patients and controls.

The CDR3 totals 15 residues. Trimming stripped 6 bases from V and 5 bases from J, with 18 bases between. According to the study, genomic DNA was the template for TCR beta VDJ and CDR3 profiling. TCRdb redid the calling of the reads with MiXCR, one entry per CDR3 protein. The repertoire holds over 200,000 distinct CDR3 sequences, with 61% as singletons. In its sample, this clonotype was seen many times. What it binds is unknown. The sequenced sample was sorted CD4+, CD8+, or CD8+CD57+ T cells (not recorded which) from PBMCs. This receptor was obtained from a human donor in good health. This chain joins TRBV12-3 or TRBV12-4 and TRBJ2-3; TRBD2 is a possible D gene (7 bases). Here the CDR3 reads CASRIGGGAVDTQYF. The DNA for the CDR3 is TGTGCCAGCAGGATAGGGGGGGGGGCGGTAGATACGCAGTATTTT.